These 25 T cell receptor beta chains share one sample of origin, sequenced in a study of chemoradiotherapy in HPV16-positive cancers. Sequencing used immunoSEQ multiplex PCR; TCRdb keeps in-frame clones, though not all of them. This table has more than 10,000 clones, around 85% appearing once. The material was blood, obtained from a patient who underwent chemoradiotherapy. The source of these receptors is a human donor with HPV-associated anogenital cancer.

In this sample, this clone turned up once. The CDR3 sequence is CASSLAGGETQYF. CDR3 DNA sequence: TGCGCCAGCAGCTTGGCCGGGGGAGAGACCCAGTACTTC. The V call is TRBV5-1, the J call TRBJ2-5; D might be TRBD2 (6 bases). The CDR3 is 13 amino acids. The germline CDR1 and CDR2 sequences are SGHRS and YFSETQ. Between the trimmed V and J ends, which lost 0 bases and 4 bases, there was a span of 7 bases.

The chain's CDR3 is CASSSRLAGGIGELFF. The CDR3 DNA is TGTGCCAGCAGCTCTAGACTAGCGGGGGGTATCGGGGAGCTGTTTTTT. The chain uses TRBV7-8 and TRBJ2-2; 13 bases fit TRBD2. CDR1 and CDR2 (germline): SGHVS, FQNEAQ. V trimming: 4 bases; J trimming: 7 bases; junction bases outside the gene matches: 6. This CDR3 has 16 residues.

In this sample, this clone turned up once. DNA for the CDR3: TGTGCCAGCAGCCCTCACAGGGACACTGAAGCTTTCTTT. Its protein product is CASSPHRDTEAFF. This sequence joins TRBV7-2 and TRBJ1-1; a weak D match, TRBD1 (6 bases). CDR3 length equals 13 residues. V was pared by 5 bases and J by 3 bases, with 10 bases between. Germline CDR1 is SGHTA and CDR2 is FQGNSA.

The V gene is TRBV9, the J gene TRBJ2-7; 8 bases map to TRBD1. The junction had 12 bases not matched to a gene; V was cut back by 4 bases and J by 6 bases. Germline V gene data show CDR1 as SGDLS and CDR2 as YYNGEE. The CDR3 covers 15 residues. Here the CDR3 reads CASSRRWDRTGEQYF. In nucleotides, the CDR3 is TGTGCCAGCAGCCGTAGGTGGGACAGGACTGGCGAGCAGTACTTC.

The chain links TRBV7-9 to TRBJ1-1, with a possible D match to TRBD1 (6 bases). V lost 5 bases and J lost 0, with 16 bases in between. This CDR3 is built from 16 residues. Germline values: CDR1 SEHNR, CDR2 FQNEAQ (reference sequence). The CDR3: CASSDPQGNMNTEAFF. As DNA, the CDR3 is TGTGCCAGCAGCGACCCGCAGGGGAACATGAACACTGAAGCTTTCTTT.

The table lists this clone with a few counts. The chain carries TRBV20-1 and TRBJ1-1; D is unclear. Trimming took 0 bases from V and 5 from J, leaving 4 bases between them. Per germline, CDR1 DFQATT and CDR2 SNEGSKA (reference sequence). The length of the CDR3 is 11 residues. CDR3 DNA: TGCAGTGCTAGAGACTCGACTGAAGCTTTCTTT. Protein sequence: CSARDSTEAFF.

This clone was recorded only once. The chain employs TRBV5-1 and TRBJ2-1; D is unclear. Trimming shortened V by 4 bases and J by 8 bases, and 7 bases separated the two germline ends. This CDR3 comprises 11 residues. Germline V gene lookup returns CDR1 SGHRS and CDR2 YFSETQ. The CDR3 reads CASSAQYEQFF. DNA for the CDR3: TGCGCCAGCAGCGCGCAATATGAGCAGTTCTTC.

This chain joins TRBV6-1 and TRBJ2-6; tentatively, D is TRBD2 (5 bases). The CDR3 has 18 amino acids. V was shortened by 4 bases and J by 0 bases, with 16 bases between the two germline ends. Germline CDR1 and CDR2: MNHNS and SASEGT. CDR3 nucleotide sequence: TGTGCCAGCAGTGGCCGACGGGGTTCCCTCTCTGGGGCCAACGTCCTGACTTTC. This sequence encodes CASSGRRGSLSGANVLTF.

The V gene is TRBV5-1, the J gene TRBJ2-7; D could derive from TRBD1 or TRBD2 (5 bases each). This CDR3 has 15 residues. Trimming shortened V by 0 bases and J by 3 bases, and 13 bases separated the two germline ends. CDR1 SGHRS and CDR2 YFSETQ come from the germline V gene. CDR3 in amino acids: CASSLEQARDYEQYF. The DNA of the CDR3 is TGCGCCAGCAGCTTGGAACAGGCCCGGGACTACGAGCAGTACTTC.

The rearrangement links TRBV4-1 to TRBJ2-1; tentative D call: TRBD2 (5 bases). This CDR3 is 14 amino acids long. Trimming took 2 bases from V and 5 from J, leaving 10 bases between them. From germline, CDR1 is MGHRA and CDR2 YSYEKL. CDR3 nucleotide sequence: TGCGCCAGCAGCCAACACCTCGGGGACAATGAGCAGTTCTTC. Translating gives CASSQHLGDNEQFF.

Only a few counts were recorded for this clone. The CDR3 region is CASQRSSEAFF. The CDR3 bases are TGTGCCAGCCAGAGGAGTTCTGAAGCTTTCTTT. The rearrangement uses TRBV5-6 and TRBJ1-1; D is undetermined. The CDR3 has 11 amino acids. V was clipped by 7 bases and J by 6 bases, with 10 bases between them. Germline V gives CDR1 SGHDT, CDR2 YYEEEE. The whole variable domain, filled in from reference TRBV5-6 and TRBJ1-1, reads DAGVTQSPTHLIKTRGQQVTLRCSPKSGHDTVSWYQQALGQGPQFIFQYYEEEERQRGNFPDRFSGHQFPNYSSELNVNALLLGDSALYLCASQRSSEAFFGQGTRLTVV.

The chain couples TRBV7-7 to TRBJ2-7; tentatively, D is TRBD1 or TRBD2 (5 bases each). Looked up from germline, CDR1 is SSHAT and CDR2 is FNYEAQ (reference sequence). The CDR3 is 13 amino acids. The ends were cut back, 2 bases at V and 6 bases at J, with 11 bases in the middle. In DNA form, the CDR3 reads TGTGCCAGCAGCTTATTCGGGGCCGCCGAGCAGTACTTC. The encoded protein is CASSLFGAAEQYF. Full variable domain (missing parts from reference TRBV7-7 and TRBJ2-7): GAGVSQSPRYKVTKRGQDVTLRCDPISSHATLYWYQQALGQGPEFLTYFNYEAQPDKSGLPSDRFSAERPEGSISTLTIQRTEQRDSAMYRCASSLFGAAEQYFGPGTRLTVT.

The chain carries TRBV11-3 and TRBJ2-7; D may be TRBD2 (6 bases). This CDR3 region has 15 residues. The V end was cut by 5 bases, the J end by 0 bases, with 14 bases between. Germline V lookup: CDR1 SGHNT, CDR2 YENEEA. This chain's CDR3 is CASSPSDGSSYEQYF. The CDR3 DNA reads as TGTGCCAGCAGCCCGTCGGACGGGAGCTCCTACGAGCAGTACTTC.

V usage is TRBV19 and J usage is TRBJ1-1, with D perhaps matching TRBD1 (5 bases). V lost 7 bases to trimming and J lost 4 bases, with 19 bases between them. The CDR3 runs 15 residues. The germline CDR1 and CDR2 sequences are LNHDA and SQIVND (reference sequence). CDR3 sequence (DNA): TGTGCCAGTACCCCAAAAAGGGGCGTCGGCACTGAAGCTTTCTTT. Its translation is CASTPKRGVGTEAFF.

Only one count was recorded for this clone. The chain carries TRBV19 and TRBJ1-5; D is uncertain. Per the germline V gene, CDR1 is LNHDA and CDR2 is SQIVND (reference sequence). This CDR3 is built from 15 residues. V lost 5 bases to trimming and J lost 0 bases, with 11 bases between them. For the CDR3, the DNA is TGTGCCAGTAGTGGAAGGACTGTTAGCAATCAGCCCCAGCATTTT. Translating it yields CASSGRTVSNQPQHF.

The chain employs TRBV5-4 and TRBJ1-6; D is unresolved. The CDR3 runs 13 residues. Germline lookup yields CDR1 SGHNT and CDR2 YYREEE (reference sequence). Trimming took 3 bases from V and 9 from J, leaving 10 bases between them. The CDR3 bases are TGTGCCAGCAGCTCGGGTGTGAGTTCACCCCTCCACTTT. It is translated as CASSSGVSSPLHF. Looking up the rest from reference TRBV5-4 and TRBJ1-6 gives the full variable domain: ETGVTQSPTHLIKTRGQQVTLRCSSQSGHNTVSWYQQALGQGPQFIFQYYREEENGRGNFPPRFSGLQFPNYSSELNVNALELDDSALYLCASSSGVSSPLHFGNGTRLTVT.

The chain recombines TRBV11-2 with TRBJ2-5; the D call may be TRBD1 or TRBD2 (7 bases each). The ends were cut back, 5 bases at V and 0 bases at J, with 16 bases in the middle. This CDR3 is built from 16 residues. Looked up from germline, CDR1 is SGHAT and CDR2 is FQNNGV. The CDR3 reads CASSLRGGPYQETQYF. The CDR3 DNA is TGTGCCAGCAGCCTCAGGGGGGGGCCCTACCAAGAGACCCAGTACTTC. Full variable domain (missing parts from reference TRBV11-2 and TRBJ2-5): EAGVAQSPRYKIIEKRQSVAFWCNPISGHATLYWYQQILGQGPKLLIQFQNNGVVDDSQLPKDRFSAERLKGVDSTLKIQPAKLEDSAVYLCASSLRGGPYQETQYFGPGTRLLVL.

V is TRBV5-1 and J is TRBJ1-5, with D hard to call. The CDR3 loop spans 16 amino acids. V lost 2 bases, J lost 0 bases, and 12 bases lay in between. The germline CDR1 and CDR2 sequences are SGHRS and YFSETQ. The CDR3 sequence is CASSLDGSYSNQPQHF. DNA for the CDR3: TGCGCCAGCAGCTTAGACGGGTCGTATAGCAATCAGCCCCAGCATTTT.

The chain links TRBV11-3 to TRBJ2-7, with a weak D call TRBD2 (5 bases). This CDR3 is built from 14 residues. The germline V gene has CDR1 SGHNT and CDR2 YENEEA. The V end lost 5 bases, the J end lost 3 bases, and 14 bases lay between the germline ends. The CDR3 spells CASSPATGSYEQYF. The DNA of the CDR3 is TGTGCCAGCAGCCCCGCCACGGGGAGCTACGAGCAGTACTTC.

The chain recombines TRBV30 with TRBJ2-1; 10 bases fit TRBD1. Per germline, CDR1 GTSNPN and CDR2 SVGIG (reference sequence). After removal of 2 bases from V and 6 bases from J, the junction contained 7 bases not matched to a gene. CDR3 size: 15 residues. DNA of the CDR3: TGTGCCTGGAGTCCCGGGACAGGGGTCCTCAATGAGCAGTTCTTC. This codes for CAWSPGTGVLNEQFF.

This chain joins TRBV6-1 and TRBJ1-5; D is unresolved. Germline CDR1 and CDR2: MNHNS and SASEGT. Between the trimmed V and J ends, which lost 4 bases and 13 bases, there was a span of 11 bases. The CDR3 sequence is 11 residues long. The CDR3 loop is CASSAVTDQHF. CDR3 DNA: TGTGCCAGCAGTGCGGTTACGGATCAGCATTTT.

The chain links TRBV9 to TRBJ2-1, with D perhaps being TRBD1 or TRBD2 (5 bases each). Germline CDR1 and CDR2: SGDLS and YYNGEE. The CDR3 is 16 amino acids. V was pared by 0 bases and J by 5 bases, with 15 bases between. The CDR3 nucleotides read TGTGCCAGCAGCGTAGTAGGGCAGGGAGCCCACAATGAGCAGTTCTTC. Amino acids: CASSVVGQGAHNEQFF.

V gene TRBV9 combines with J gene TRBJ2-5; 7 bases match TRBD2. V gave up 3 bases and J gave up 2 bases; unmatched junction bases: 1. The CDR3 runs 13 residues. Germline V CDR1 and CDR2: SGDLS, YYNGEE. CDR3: CASSAGGQETQYF. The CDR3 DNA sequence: TGTGCCAGCAGCGCCGGGGGGCAAGAGACCCAGTACTTC.

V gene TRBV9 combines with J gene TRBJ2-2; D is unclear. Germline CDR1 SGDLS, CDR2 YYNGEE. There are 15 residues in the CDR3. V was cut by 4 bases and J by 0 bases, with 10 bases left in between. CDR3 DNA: TGTGCCAGCAGCCCCGAGTTATCGAACACCGGGGAGCTGTTTTTT. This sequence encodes CASSPELSNTGELFF.

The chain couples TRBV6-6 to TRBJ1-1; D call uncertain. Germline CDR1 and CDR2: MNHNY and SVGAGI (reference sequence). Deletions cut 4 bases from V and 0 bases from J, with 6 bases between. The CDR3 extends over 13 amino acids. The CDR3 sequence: CASSWGLNTEAFF. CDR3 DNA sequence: TGTGCCAGCAGTTGGGGATTGAACACTGAAGCTTTCTTT.